The sequence of this TCR beta chain was determined in a study of neoadjuvant anti-PD-1 for oral cavity cancer (dated by TCRdb to the early 2020s). For context, the study as a whole: Three to four biweekly doses of nivolumab at 3 mg/kg were mostly administered to patients before curative-intent surgical resection. Patients who did not progress were given a fourth nivolumab dose at about day 43 and had definitive surgical resection on days 50-56. There were more than 10 patients in the parent correlative cohort, and the response rate was 30% to 35%. Responders were defined as patients with complete response, partial response or stable disease by RECIST 1.1; non-responders were defined as patients with progression.

The CDR3 contains 16 residues, cysteine and phenylalanine counted. The sequence is cut down to CDR3 DNA, 48 bases in frame from base 1. Reading the germline V gene gives CDR1 SGDLS and CDR2 YYNGEE. The V end loses 3 bases and the J end loses 0 bases, and a stretch of 14 bases separates them. Overall results and qualifications from the work: The TCR analyses had only a few patients in each response group, and the authors called for validation in larger cohorts. Within PBMCs, T cell clonality (Gini index) was significantly higher in non-responders than responders after neoadjuvant nivolumab. Higher pretreatment blood TCRbeta clonality and lower post-treatment tumor TCRbeta clonality were correlated with higher pretreatment blood Treg/Th17 ratios.

For deep sequencing, PBMC libraries mostly used approximately 500 ng of input genomic DNA, with six replicates for each sample. TCRbeta libraries were prepared with the immunoSEQ hsTCRbeta kit according to the manufacturer's instructions. The finished libraries were brought together in one pool at about 2.8 nM, which was then read using an Illumina NovaSeq 6000 S4 flow cell. The study's own analysis went as follows. The immunoSEQ Analyzer was used for raw data preprocessing and quality control. The analysis was restricted to productive rearrangements, with each unique CDR3 amino acid sequence defining a clonotype. Repertoire clonality was estimated as the Gini-Simpson index, which was computed with the R package tcR. Gini indices were compared with Student's t test, and associations with tumor size change were assessed by Pearson correlation. The table was pulled from immuneACCESS by TCRdb, which kept in-frame rearrangements only. Such tables lose some clones; where checked, under half of the loss comes from unresolved V genes, and the rest has no known cause. V and J calls and clone size are those listed in that table; D and trimming were worked out from the DNA. The sample table lists 11,000 to 15,000 clones, roughly 69% of them with a count of one. The biggest ten clones account for under 3.5% of the sample.

Note on this clone: This clone's antigen is unknown. Per-nucleotide qualities are absent, and no much larger clonotype sits a single base away.

According to the study, the label for this sample's time point signals: before neoadjuvant nivolumab. The patients had newly diagnosed stage II-IVA oral cavity squamous cell carcinoma and had not received any prior systemic or radiation treatment. The cohort was made up of patients with locally advanced, HPV-negative oral cavity squamous cell carcinoma. Peripheral blood mononuclear cells were analyzed directly and were not maintained or expanded in culture. The samples were drawn from a longitudinal correlative study tied to a single-arm phase II trial testing neoadjuvant nivolumab in oral cavity squamous cell carcinoma. Genomic DNA-based TCRbeta sequencing was performed on subject-matched pre- and post-treatment PBMCs and tumors from three responders and three non-responders. Peripheral blood mononuclear cells were collected before nivolumab treatment and again after treatment, at the time of surgery. The Maxwell RSC DNA from Cells kit was used to extract genomic DNA from PBMCs.

The V gene is TRBV9 and the J gene is TRBJ2-3; the D region is possibly TRBD1 or TRBD2, each matching across 5 bases. The source was PBMCs, collected before nivolumab (anti-PD-1) treatment. This TCR derives from a person between 40 and 79 years old with oral cavity squamous cell carcinoma. This receptor has the CDR3 CASSDTRQPSTDTQYF. The sequenced DNA is TGTGCCAGCAGCGACACTAGACAGCCGAGCACAGATACGCAGTATTTT.